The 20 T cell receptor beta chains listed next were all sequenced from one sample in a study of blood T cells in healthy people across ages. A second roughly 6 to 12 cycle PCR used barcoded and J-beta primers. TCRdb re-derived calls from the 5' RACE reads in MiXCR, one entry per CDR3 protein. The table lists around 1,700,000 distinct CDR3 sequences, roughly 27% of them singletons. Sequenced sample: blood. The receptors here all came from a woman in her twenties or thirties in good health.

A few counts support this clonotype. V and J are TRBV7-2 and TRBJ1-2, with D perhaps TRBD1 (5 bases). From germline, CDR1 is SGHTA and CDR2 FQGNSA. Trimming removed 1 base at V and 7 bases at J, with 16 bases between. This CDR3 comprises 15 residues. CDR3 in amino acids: CASSLEASRGVGYTF. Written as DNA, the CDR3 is TGTGCCAGCAGCTTAGAGGCATCACGGGGCGTTGGCTACACCTTC.

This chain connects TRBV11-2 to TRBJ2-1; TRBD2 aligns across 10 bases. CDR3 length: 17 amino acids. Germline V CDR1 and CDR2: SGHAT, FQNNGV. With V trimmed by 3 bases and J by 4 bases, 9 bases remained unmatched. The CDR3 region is CASSFGPPSGGYNEQFF. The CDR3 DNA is TGTGCCAGCAGCTTCGGCCCTCCTAGCGGGGGTTACAATGAGCAGTTCTTC. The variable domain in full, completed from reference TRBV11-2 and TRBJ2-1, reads EAGVAQSPRYKIIEKRQSVAFWCNPISGHATLYWYQQILGQGPKLLIQFQNNGVVDDSQLPKDRFSAERLKGVDSTLKIQPAKLEDSAVYLCASSFGPPSGGYNEQFFGPGTRLTVL.

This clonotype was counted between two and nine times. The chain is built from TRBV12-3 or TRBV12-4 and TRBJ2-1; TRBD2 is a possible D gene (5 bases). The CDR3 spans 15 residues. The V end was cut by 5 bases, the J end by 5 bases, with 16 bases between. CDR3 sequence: CASSPGALVDNEQFF. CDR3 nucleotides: TGTGCCAGCAGTCCAGGTGCACTAGTAGACAATGAGCAGTTCTTC.

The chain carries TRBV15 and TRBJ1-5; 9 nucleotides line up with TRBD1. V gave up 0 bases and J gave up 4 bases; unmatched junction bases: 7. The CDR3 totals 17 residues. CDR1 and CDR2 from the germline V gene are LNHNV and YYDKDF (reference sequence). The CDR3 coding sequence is TGTGCCACCAGCAGAGACCTCCCGGGACAGGGAAATCAGCCCCAGCATTTT. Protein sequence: CATSRDLPGQGNQPQHF.

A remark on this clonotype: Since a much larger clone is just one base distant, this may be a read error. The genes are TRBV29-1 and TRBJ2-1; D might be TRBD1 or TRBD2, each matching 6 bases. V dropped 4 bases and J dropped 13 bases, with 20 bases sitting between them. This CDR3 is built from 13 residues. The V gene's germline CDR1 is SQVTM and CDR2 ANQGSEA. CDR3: CSVGTRGGETQFF. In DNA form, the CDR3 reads TGCAGCGTTGGTACCAGGGGAGGCGAGACCCAGTTCTTC.

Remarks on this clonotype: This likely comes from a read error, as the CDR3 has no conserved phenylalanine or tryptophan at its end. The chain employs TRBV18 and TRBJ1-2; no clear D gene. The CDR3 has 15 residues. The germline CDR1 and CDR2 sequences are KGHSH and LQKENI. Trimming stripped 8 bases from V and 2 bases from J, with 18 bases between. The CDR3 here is CASPLRGRINYGYTV. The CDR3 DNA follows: TGTGCCAGCCCACTCAGAGGGAGAATAAACTATGGCTACACCGTC.

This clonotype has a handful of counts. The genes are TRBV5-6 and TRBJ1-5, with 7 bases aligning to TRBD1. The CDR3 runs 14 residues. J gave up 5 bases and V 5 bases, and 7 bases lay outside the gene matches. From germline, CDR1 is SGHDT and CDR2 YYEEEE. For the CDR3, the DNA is TGTGCCAGCAGTCGACAGGGTTACGATCAGCCCCAGCATTTT. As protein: CASSRQGYDQPQHF. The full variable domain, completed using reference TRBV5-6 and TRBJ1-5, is DAGVTQSPTHLIKTRGQQVTLRCSPKSGHDTVSWYQQALGQGPQFIFQYYEEEERQRGNFPDRFSGHQFPNYSSELNVNALLLGDSALYLCASSRQGYDQPQHFGDGTRLSIL.

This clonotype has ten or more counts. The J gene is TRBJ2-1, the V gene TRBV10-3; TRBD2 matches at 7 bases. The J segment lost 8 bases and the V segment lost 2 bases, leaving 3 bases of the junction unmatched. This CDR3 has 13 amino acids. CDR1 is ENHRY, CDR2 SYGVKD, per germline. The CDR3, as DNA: TGTGCCATCAGTGAGGGGACTACCTATGAGCAGTTCTTC. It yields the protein CAISEGTTYEQFF.

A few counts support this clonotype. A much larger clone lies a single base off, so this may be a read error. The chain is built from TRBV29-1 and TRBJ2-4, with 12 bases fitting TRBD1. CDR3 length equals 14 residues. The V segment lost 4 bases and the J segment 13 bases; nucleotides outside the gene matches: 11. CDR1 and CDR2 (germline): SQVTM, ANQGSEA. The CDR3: CSVARDRGRGGQYF. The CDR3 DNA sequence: TGCAGCGTTGCTAGGGACAGGGGGCGAGGCGGGCAGTACTTC.

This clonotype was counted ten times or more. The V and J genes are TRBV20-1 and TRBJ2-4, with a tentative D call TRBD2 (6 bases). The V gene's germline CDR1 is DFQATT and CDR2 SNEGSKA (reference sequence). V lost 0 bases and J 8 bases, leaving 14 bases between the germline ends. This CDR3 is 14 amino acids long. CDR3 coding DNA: TGCAGTGCTAGAGATCGGGTCGGGAGTTACATTCAGTACTTC. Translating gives CSARDRVGSYIQYF.

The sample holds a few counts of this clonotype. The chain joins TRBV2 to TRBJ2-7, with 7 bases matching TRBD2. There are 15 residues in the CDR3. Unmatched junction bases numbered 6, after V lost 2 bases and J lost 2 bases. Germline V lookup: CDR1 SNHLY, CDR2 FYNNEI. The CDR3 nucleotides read TGTGCCAGCAGTGAACTTGCGGGGGTTGCCTACGAGCAGTACTTC. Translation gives CASSELAGVAYEQYF.

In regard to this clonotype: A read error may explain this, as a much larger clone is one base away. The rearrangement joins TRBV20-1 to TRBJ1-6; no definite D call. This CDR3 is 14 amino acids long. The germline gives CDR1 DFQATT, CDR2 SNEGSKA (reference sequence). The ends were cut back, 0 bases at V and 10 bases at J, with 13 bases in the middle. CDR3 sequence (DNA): TGCAGTGCTAGAGAGGGGAGGGAGGAGTCACCCCTCCACTTT. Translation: CSAREGREESPLHF.

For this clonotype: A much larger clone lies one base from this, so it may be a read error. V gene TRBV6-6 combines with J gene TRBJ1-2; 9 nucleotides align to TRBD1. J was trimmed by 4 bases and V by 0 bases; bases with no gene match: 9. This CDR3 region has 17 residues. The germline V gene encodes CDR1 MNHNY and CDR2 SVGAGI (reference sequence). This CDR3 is CASSYSNRGPEGYGYTF. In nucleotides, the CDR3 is TGTGCCAGCAGTTACTCAAACAGGGGGCCGGAAGGCTATGGCTACACCTTC.

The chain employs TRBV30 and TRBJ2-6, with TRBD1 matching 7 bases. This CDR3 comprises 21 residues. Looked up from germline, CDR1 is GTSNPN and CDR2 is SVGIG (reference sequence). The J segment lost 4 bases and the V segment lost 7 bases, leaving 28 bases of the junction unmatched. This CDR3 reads CAYTQTGQSSNSQRGANVLTF. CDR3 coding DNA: TGTGCCTACACACAAACGGGACAGTCCTCTAACTCGCAGAGAGGGGCCAACGTCCTGACTTTC. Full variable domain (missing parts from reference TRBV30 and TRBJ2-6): SQTIHQWPATLVQPVGSPLSLECTVEGTSNPNLYWYRQAAGRGLQLLFYSVGIGQISSEVPQNLSASRPQDRQFILSSKKLLLSDSGFYLCAYTQTGQSSNSQRGANVLTFGAGSRLTVL.

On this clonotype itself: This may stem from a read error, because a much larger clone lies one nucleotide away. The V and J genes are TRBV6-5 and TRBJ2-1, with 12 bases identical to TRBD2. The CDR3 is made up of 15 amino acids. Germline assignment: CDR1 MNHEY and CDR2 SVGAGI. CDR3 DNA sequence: TGTGCCGGCAGGGATACTAGCGGGGGGTACAATGAGCAGTTCTTC. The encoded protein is CAGRDTSGGYNEQFF.

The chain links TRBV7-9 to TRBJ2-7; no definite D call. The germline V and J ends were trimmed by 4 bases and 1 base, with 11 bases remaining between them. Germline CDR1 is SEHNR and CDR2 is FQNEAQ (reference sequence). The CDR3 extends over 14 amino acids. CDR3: CASSSPLRSYEQYF. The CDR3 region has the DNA TGTGCCAGCAGCTCGCCGCTGAGGTCCTACGAGCAGTACTTC.

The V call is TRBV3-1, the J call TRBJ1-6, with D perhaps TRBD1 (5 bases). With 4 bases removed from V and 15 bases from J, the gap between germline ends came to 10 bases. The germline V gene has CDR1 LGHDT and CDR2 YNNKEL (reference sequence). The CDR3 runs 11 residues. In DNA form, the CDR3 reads TGTGCCAGCAGCCTCCGGGGGTTCCTCCACTTT. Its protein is CASSLRGFLHF.

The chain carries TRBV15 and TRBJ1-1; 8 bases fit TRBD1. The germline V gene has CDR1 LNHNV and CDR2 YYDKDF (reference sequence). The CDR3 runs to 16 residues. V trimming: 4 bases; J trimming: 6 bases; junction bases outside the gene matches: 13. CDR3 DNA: TGTGCCACCAGCAACAGACAGGGGCTTTTTTACGCTGAAGCTTTCTTT. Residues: CATSNRQGLFYAEAFF.

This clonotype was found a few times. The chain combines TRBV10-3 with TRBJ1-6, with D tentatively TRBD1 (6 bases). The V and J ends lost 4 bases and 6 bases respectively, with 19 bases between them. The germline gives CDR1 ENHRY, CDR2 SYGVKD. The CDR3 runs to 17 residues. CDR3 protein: CAISGEDHRARNSPLHF. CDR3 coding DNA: TGTGCCATCAGTGGTGAGGACCACAGGGCGCGTAATTCACCCCTCCACTTT.

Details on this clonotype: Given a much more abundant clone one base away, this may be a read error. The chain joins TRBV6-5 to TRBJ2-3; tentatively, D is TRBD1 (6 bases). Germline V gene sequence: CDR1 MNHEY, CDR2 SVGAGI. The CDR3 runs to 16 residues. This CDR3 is CASSLGQTLSTNTQYF. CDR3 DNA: TGTGCCAGCAGCCTTGGACAGACTTTGAGCACAAATACGCAGTATTTT.